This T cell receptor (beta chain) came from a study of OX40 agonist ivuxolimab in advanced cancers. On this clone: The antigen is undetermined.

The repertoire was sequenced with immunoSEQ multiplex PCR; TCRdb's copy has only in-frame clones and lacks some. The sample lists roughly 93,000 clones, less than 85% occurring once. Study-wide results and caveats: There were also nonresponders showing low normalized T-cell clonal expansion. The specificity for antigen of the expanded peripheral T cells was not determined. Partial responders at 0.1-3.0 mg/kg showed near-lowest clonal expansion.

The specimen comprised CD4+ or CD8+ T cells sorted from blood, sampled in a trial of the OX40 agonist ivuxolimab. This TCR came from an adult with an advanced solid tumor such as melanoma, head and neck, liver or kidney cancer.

The DNA for the CDR3 is TGTGCCAGCAGTGAAGGAGCGGGGTTAGGTGAAAAACTGTTTTTT. The encoded protein is CASSEGAGLGEKLFF. V is TRBV2 and J is TRBJ1-4; D call uncertain. The CDR3 runs to 15 residues. CDR1 is SNHLY, CDR2 FYNNEI, per germline. With 1 base removed from V and 7 bases from J, the gap between germline ends came to 13 bases. The complete variable domain, with remaining parts taken from reference TRBV2 and TRBJ1-4, reads EPEVTQTPSHQVTQMGQEVILRCVPISNHLYFYWYRQILGQKVEFLVSFYNNEISEKSEIFDDQFSVERPDGSNFTLKIRSTKLEDSAMYFCASSEGAGLGEKLFFGSGTQLSVL.